The 21 T cell receptor beta chains presented below share a single source sample, sequenced in a study of cytotoxic CD8 clonotypes in ibrutinib-treated CLL. Repertoires were generated with immunoSEQ multiplex PCR, while TCRdb's copy carries only in-frame clones and drops some. Among 40,000 or so clones listed, about 70% were seen once. Sequenced material: PBMCs, taken at disease progression, from a patient treated with ibrutinib. The receptors here all came from a human donor with chronic lymphocytic leukemia.

This clone was found once. CDR3 sequence (DNA): TGTGCCAGCTTAGTAGCCTTGAACACTGAAGCTTTCTTT. Translating it yields CASLVALNTEAFF. This chain links TRBV28 with TRBJ1-1; no clear D gene. In germline, CDR1 is MDHEN, CDR2 SYDVKM. The V end lost 8 bases, the J end lost 0 bases, and 10 bases lay between the germline ends. The CDR3 is 13 residues long.

The V gene is TRBV7-6, the J gene TRBJ2-1; D not resolved. CDR1 SGHVS and CDR2 FNYEAQ come from the germline V gene. The CDR3 sequence is 14 residues long. V lost 1 base and J lost 6, with 10 bases in between. The CDR3 coding sequence is TGTGCCAGCAGCTTAGTTCCCCAGTCCAATGAGCAGTTCTTC. This sequence encodes CASSLVPQSNEQFF.

This chain links TRBV2 with TRBJ2-2; D might be TRBD1 (6 bases). The CDR3 length is 13 residues. The germline CDR1 and CDR2 sequences are SNHLY and FYNNEI. Trimming removed 8 bases at V and 2 bases at J, with 9 bases between. Here the CDR3 DNA reads TGTGCCAGCCCGGGACAAAACACCGGGGAGCTGTTTTTT. Its protein product is CASPGQNTGELFF.

This chain connects TRBV7-6 to TRBJ2-1; 8 bases are a match to TRBD2. The V segment lost 4 bases and the J segment 7 bases; nucleotides outside the gene matches: 12. Germline CDR1 SGHVS, CDR2 FNYEAQ. The CDR3 is made up of 16 amino acids. The CDR3 sequence is CASSSSGWVLGNEQFF. In nucleotides, the CDR3 is TGTGCCAGCAGCTCTAGCGGGTGGGTCCTTGGGAATGAGCAGTTCTTC.

This clone was observed a few times. This chain links TRBV6-1 with TRBJ2-2; D is undetermined. Trimming pared 0 bases from V and 6 bases from J, leaving 11 bases between. This CDR3 spans 15 amino acids. Germline loops: CDR1 MNHNS, CDR2 SASEGT. CDR3 bases: TGTGCCAGCAGTGAAGCCTACCGGTTCGCCGGGGAGCTGTTTTTT. Protein product: CASSEAYRFAGELFF.

The chain employs TRBV6-5 and TRBJ1-1; D remains ambiguous. Trimming pared 5 bases from V and 3 bases from J, leaving 4 bases between. CDR1 is MNHEY, CDR2 SVGAGI, per germline. This CDR3 spans 11 amino acids. The CDR3 DNA reads TGTGCCAGCAGTAGGTACACTGAAGCTTTCTTT. Translated: CASSRYTEAFF.

The chain is built from TRBV7-3 and TRBJ2-3; TRBD1 might be the D (6 bases). V shed 5 bases and J shed 6 bases, with 21 bases lying between them. Per the germline V gene, CDR1 is SGHTA and CDR2 is FQGTGA. This CDR3 comprises 16 residues. The DNA of the CDR3 is TGTGCCAGCAGCCCAGGGGTCCGAGGATGGGTGGATACGCAGTATTTT. Translating it yields CASSPGVRGWVDTQYF.

V is TRBV7-8 and J is TRBJ1-1; D gene uncertain. CDR3 length equals 14 residues. Germline values: CDR1 SGHVS, CDR2 FQNEAQ. V lost 2 bases and J 1 base, leaving 8 bases between the germline ends. CDR3 in amino acids: CASSLTEGNTEAFF. The CDR3 bases are TGTGCCAGCAGCTTAACGGAGGGGAACACTGAAGCTTTCTTT.

This clone was picked up one time. This rearrangement joins TRBV6-5 to TRBJ1-2, with a tentative D call TRBD1 (5 bases). The CDR3 runs to 13 residues. CDR1 MNHEY and CDR2 SVGAGI come from the germline V gene. V was pared by 4 bases and J by 4 bases, with 10 bases between. CDR3 DNA sequence: TGTGCCAGCAGTTTCCTAGGGGCCTATGGCTACACCTTC. Residues: CASSFLGAYGYTF.

In this sample, this clone turned up a few times. The gene calls are TRBV11-2 and TRBJ1-5; D is unresolved. The CDR3 extends over 13 amino acids. Per the germline V gene, CDR1 is SGHAT and CDR2 is FQNNGV. Trimming left V 0 bases short and J 5 bases short, with 5 bases between. Here the CDR3 DNA reads TGTGCCAGCAGCTTAGATCGATATCAGCCCCAGCATTTT. This sequence encodes CASSLDRYQPQHF.

V and J are TRBV5-1 and TRBJ2-7; a weak D match, TRBD2 (6 bases). Trimming pared 4 bases from V and 6 bases from J, leaving 20 bases between. CDR1 and CDR2 from the germline V gene are SGHRS and YFSETQ. CDR3 length: 15 amino acids. Here the CDR3 DNA reads TGCGCCAGCAGCGATGGAGGGACGCCGTCGTCCGAGCAGTACTTC. This sequence encodes CASSDGGTPSSEQYF.

The genes are TRBV9 and TRBJ2-2, with a possible D match to TRBD2 (5 bases). The V end was cut by 0 bases, the J end by 11 bases, with 14 bases between. The germline gives CDR1 SGDLS, CDR2 YYNGEE. This CDR3 spans 14 amino acids. The CDR3: CASSVAWGADELFF. The CDR3, as DNA: TGTGCCAGCAGCGTAGCCTGGGGAGCTGACGAGCTGTTTTTT.

This clone appeared a few times. J is TRBJ1-1 and V is TRBV7-9; 8 nucleotides agree with TRBD1. Trimming at V came to 4 bases and at J to 5 bases, leaving 6 bases not matched to a gene. Germline loops: CDR1 SEHNR, CDR2 FQNEAQ (reference sequence). This CDR3 comprises 14 residues. In nucleotides, the CDR3 is TGTGCCAGCAGCTCAGACAGGGGTTGGACTGAAGCTTTCTTT. This sequence encodes CASSSDRGWTEAFF.

This clone was seen more than once but under ten times. The J gene is TRBJ2-2, the V gene TRBV19; D remains ambiguous. Germline loops: CDR1 LNHDA, CDR2 SQIVND (reference sequence). The CDR3 is made up of 12 amino acids. V lost 5 bases and J lost 14, with 15 bases in between. CDR3 in amino acids: CASSHQLGSLFF. CDR3 nucleotide sequence: TGTGCCAGTAGTCACCAGCTCGGATCCCTGTTTTTT.

The genes are TRBV18 and TRBJ2-2, with D hard to call. The V end lost 4 bases, the J end lost 4 bases, and 13 bases lay between the germline ends. CDR1 and CDR2 (germline): KGHSH, LQKENI. The CDR3 is made up of 15 amino acids. CDR3 sequence (DNA): TGTGCCAGCTCACTGTCACCACGGAGCACCGGGGAGCTGTTTTTT. Translated: CASSLSPRSTGELFF. The variable domain in full, with the rest retrieved from reference TRBV18 and TRBJ2-2, is NAGVMQNPRHLVRRRGQEARLRCSPMKGHSHVYWYRQLPEEGLKFMVYLQKENIIDESGMPKERFSAEFPKEGPSILRIQQVVRGDSAAYFCASSLSPRSTGELFFGEGSRLTVL.

The V call is TRBV6-5, the J call TRBJ1-1; D ambiguous. Germline CDR1 is MNHEY and CDR2 is SVGAGI. Trimming pared 1 base from V and 1 base from J, leaving 10 bases between. This CDR3 spans 15 amino acids. For the CDR3, the DNA is TGTGCCAGCAGTTACTACACCCCGGGGAACACTGAAGCTTTCTTT. It yields the protein CASSYYTPGNTEAFF.

CDR3 nucleotides: TGTGCCAGCAGCTTATATGGGGGGATCAGCACAGATACGCAGTATTTT. Translating it yields CASSLYGGISTDTQYF. The chain employs TRBV11-2 and TRBJ2-3; a weak D match, TRBD2 (6 bases). V was cut by 2 bases and J by 0 bases, with 12 bases left in between. Germline V CDR1 and CDR2: SGHAT, FQNNGV. This CDR3 is 16 amino acids long. The full variable domain, completed using reference TRBV11-2 and TRBJ2-3, is EAGVAQSPRYKIIEKRQSVAFWCNPISGHATLYWYQQILGQGPKLLIQFQNNGVVDDSQLPKDRFSAERLKGVDSTLKIQPAKLEDSAVYLCASSLYGGISTDTQYFGPGTRLTVL.

This clone appeared a few times. The rearrangement joins TRBV10-2 to TRBJ2-7, with 11 nucleotides matching TRBD2. CDR3 length equals 12 residues. After removal of 3 bases from V and 10 bases from J, the junction contained 2 bases not matched to a gene. Germline CDR1 reads WSHSY; CDR2 reads SAAADI. CDR3 sequence (DNA): TGCGCCAGCAGTGAACTAGCGGGAGCCCAGTACTTC. It encodes CASSELAGAQYF.

The chain recombines TRBV11-2 with TRBJ1-1; the D is unclear. The CDR3 is 12 amino acids. Germline CDR1 reads SGHAT; CDR2 reads FQNNGV. The V and J ends lost 5 bases and 5 bases respectively, with 9 bases between them. CDR3 in amino acids: CASSPLGTEAFF. The DNA of the CDR3 is TGTGCCAGCAGCCCCCTAGGGACTGAAGCTTTCTTT.

The rearrangement joins TRBV9 to TRBJ2-1, with D possibly TRBD1 on 5 matching bases. Trimming cost V 0 bases and J 8 bases, with 6 bases left between them. The length of the CDR3 is 12 residues. CDR1 is SGDLS, CDR2 YYNGEE, per germline. The CDR3 sequence is CASSVAGYEQFF. CDR3 sequence (DNA): TGTGCCAGCAGCGTAGCAGGGTATGAGCAGTTCTTC.

This clone has just a few counts. The rearrangement uses TRBV5-1 and TRBJ1-2, with TRBD1 matching over 7 bases. CDR3 size: 16 residues. Per the germline V gene, CDR1 is SGHRS and CDR2 is YFSETQ. V lost 0 bases, J lost 4 bases, and 9 bases stayed unmatched. The CDR3 DNA follows: TGCGCCAGCAGCTTGGACCTACTGACAGGGCGCTATGGCTACACCTTC. Translating it yields CASSLDLLTGRYGYTF.